The 18 T cell receptor beta chains below all came from one sample that was sequenced in a study of T cell changes during pregnancy in multiple sclerosis. Profiled with immunoSEQ multiplex PCR; TCRdb holds only in-frame clones, not every one. This sample carries about 75,000 clones, around 90% of them seen once, and the ten largest clones take around 0.9%. Sample: peripheral blood, taken in the first trimester of pregnancy. The receptors were gathered from a female donor in good health, enrolled as a control in a pregnancy study.

The gene calls are TRBV10-2 and TRBJ2-1, with 13 bases matching TRBD2. The CDR3 spans 16 residues. Trimming at V came to 6 bases and at J to 8 bases, leaving 10 bases not matched to a gene. CDR1 and CDR2 (germline): WSHSY, SAAADI. CDR3 DNA sequence: TGCGCCAGCAGACCCGCCGGGACTAGCGGGAACTATGAGCAGTTCTTC. Residues: CASRPAGTSGNYEQFF.

The chain uses TRBV5-1 and TRBJ2-3; no firm D call. The germline V gene has CDR1 SGHRS and CDR2 YFSETQ. This CDR3 spans 12 amino acids. V was shortened by 4 bases and J by 2 bases, with 5 bases between the two germline ends. The CDR3 DNA reads as TGCGCCAGCAGCGGCACCACAGATACGCAGTATTTT. This gives the protein CASSGTTDTQYF.

The V and J genes are TRBV6-1 and TRBJ1-2; D is unresolved. CDR1 and CDR2 (germline): MNHNS, SASEGT. The CDR3 is 13 amino acids. V shed 1 base and J shed 2 bases, with 5 bases lying between them. CDR3 DNA sequence: TGTGCCAGCAGTGAAGGCGGAAACTATGGCTACACCTTC. This sequence encodes CASSEGGNYGYTF.

This sequence joins TRBV19 and TRBJ1-2; no clear D. V lost 4 bases and J 8 bases, leaving 11 bases between the germline ends. The CDR3 length is 12 residues. Germline V lookup: CDR1 LNHDA, CDR2 SQIVND (reference sequence). The DNA of the CDR3 is TGTGCCAGTAGTAAGGAGCTTGGGGGCTACACCTTC. It is translated as CASSKELGGYTF.

The chain employs TRBV2 and TRBJ2-4; tentative D call: TRBD2 (7 bases). The CDR3 is made up of 14 amino acids. V was cut by 11 bases and J by 8 bases, with 22 bases left in between. Germline values: CDR1 SNHLY, CDR2 FYNNEI. The CDR3 DNA reads as TGTGCCTCAAAAGGGGGGGCGGATTGGGACATTCAGTACTTC. It specifies CASKGGADWDIQYF.

The V call is TRBV6-7, the J call TRBJ2-3; 7 bases are shared with TRBD1. TRBV6-7 is an ORF, with its function uncertain. The CDR3 length is 16 residues. V lost 2 bases, J lost 2 bases, and 7 bases stayed unmatched. CDR3 sequence: CASSYPRQGFTDTQYF. As DNA, the CDR3 is TGTGCCAGCAGTTACCCGAGACAGGGCTTCACAGATACGCAGTATTTT.

The rearrangement links TRBV6-1 to TRBJ1-5; tentatively, D is TRBD1 (5 bases). Germline lookup yields CDR1 MNHNS and CDR2 SASEGT. The CDR3 is 14 amino acids. The germline V and J ends were trimmed by 7 bases and 3 bases, with 13 bases remaining between them. CDR3 nucleotide sequence: TGTGCCAGCACTCGAGACAGCTACAATCAGCCCCAGCATTTT. It translates to CASTRDSYNQPQHF.

The J gene is TRBJ1-2, the V gene TRBV13; D remains ambiguous. Germline V gene sequence: CDR1 PRHDT, CDR2 FYEKMQ (reference sequence). This CDR3 contains 12 residues. V was shortened by 8 bases and J by 7 bases, with 14 bases between the two germline ends. CDR3 nucleotides: TGTGCCAGCGGGCTTGGAACTGGTGGCTACACCTTC. It translates to CASGLGTGGYTF.

The chain has TRBV7-7 and TRBJ2-5; 8 positions match TRBD2. V lost 5 bases, J lost 4 bases, and 6 bases stayed unmatched. This CDR3 comprises 14 residues. From germline, CDR1 is SSHAT and CDR2 FNYEAQ (reference sequence). The CDR3 here is CASSLLAGGETQYF. The CDR3 coding sequence is TGTGCCAGCAGCCTCCTAGCGGGTGGAGAGACCCAGTACTTC.

The chain uses TRBV2 and TRBJ2-2, with D perhaps TRBD1 (5 bases). The V gene lost 7 bases and the J gene lost 0 bases, with 15 bases spanning the gap. This CDR3 contains 16 residues. Per germline, CDR1 SNHLY and CDR2 FYNNEI. In DNA form, the CDR3 reads TGTGCCAGCACGGAGAACAGGCCGACGAACACCGGGGAGCTGTTTTTT. This encodes CASTENRPTNTGELFF.

This clone has more than one count but fewer than ten. The CDR3, as DNA: TGTGCCAGTAGTATAGACGGAATACAGGGTCGCCTGAGATCACCCCTCCACTTT. Translated: CASSIDGIQGRLRSPLHF. This chain connects TRBV19 to TRBJ1-6; D may be TRBD1 (6 bases). The CDR3 runs 18 residues. V was clipped by 0 bases and J by 10 bases, with 22 bases between them. The germline V gene has CDR1 LNHDA and CDR2 SQIVND (reference sequence). Full variable domain (outside the CDR3, taken from reference TRBV19 and TRBJ1-6): DGGITQSPKYLFRKEGQNVTLSCEQNLNHDAMYWYRQDPGQGLRLIYYSQIVNDFQKGDIAEGYSVSREKKESFPLTVTSAQKNPTAFYLCASSIDGIQGRLRSPLHFGNGTRLTVT.

V gene TRBV19 combines with J gene TRBJ2-3, with 13 bases fitting TRBD2. From germline, CDR1 is LNHDA and CDR2 SQIVND (reference sequence). CDR3 length equals 16 residues. V shed 3 bases, J shed 3 bases, and the junction held 3 bases outside the gene matches. The CDR3: CASSMGTSGETDTQYF. DNA of the CDR3: TGTGCCAGTAGTATGGGGACTAGCGGGGAGACAGATACGCAGTATTTT.

The rearrangement uses TRBV19 and TRBJ2-5; TRBD2 matches 7 bases. V shed 7 bases, J shed 4 bases, and the junction held 6 bases outside the gene matches. Germline V CDR1 and CDR2: LNHDA, SQIVND (reference sequence). The CDR3 has 13 amino acids. CDR3 amino acids: CASTGGVRETQYF. The CDR3 region has the DNA TGTGCCAGTACGGGGGGAGTTCGAGAGACCCAGTACTTC.

This chain uses TRBV2 with TRBJ2-2; 12 bases match TRBD2. The CDR3 consists of 15 residues. CDR1 is SNHLY and CDR2 is FYNNEI in the germline V gene. The trim removed 5 bases at V and 6 bases at J, leaving 4 bases unmatched. CDR3 residues: CASSPSGRAPGELFF. CDR3 DNA sequence: TGTGCCAGCAGTCCTAGCGGGAGGGCCCCCGGGGAGCTGTTTTTT.

The rearrangement links TRBV7-2 to TRBJ2-1; 9 bases agree with TRBD1. The CDR3 runs 17 residues. Per germline, CDR1 SGHTA and CDR2 FQGNSA. The V and J ends lost 0 bases and 9 bases, in that order; junction bases with no gene match: 12. In DNA, the CDR3 is TGTGCCAGCAGCTTAGCGACTGGAGGACAGGGGCTCCTTGAGCAGTTCTTC. Its translation is CASSLATGGQGLLEQFF. Full variable domain (missing parts from reference TRBV7-2 and TRBJ2-1): GAGVSQSPSNKVTEKGKDVELRCDPISGHTALYWYRQSLGQGLEFLIYFQGNSAPDKSGLPSDRFSAERTGGSVSTLTIQRTQQEDSAVYLCASSLATGGQGLLEQFFGPGTRLTVL.

The genes are TRBV7-8 and TRBJ2-1; 16 bases fit TRBD2. The ends lost 3 bases at V and 2 bases at J; junction bases unmatched: 4. Germline lookup yields CDR1 SGHVS and CDR2 FQNEAQ. The CDR3 consists of 18 residues. In DNA form, the CDR3 reads TGTGCCAGCAGCTTCTCCGGGACTAGCGGGGGGGCCTACAATGAGCAGTTCTTC. It specifies CASSFSGTSGGAYNEQFF.

The chain is built from TRBV19 and TRBJ1-1; the D is unclear. The germline V gene encodes CDR1 LNHDA and CDR2 SQIVND (reference sequence). V lost 11 bases and J lost 10, with 14 bases in between. This CDR3 has 10 residues. The CDR3 reads CASGGYGAFF. In nucleotides, the CDR3 is TGTGCCTCGGGAGGCTATGGAGCTTTCTTT.

The chain has TRBV7-9 and TRBJ1-5; D remains ambiguous. CDR3 length: 13 amino acids. The V and J ends lost 0 bases and 4 bases respectively, with 4 bases between them. The germline V gene has CDR1 SEHNR and CDR2 FQNEAQ (reference sequence). DNA for the CDR3: TGTGCCAGCAGCTTAGCGACTAATCAGCCCCAGCATTTT. Protein sequence: CASSLATNQPQHF.